Listed here are 5 T cell receptor beta chains from one sample, sequenced in a study of cytomegalovirus exposure and HLA in healthy donors. PCR employed 60 Vbeta and 13 Jbeta primers. This table comes from immunoSEQ multiplex PCR, and its TCRdb copy is limited to in-frame clones, with some not included. The table has a few hundred thousand clones, more than 60% seen once. Sequenced: PBMCs. The receptors come from a woman aged 55 to 70 in good health and CMV-seropositive.

The CDR3 protein is CASSPQTSARTYEQYF. The CDR3 DNA sequence: TGCGCCAGCAGCCCCCAGACTAGCGCGAGGACCTACGAGCAGTACTTC. The chain carries TRBV5-1 and TRBJ2-5; TRBD2 aligns across 8 bases. The J call may be in error: the DNA end matches TRBJ2-7 better. CDR1 is SGHRS, CDR2 YFSETQ, per germline. CDR3 length: 16 residues.

The chain couples TRBV19 to TRBJ1-5, with 7 bases identical to TRBD1. V shed 6 bases, J shed 4 bases, and the junction held 12 bases outside the gene matches. CDR3 length equals 16 residues. Germline V gene lookup returns CDR1 LNHDA and CDR2 SQIVND (reference sequence). The CDR3 region has the DNA TGTGCCAGTAGCTCTCCACCGGGACAGACTAATCAGCCCCAGCATTTT. This translates into CASSSPPGQTNQPQHF.

The chain is built from TRBV18 and TRBJ1-3; 7 bases fit TRBD1. The trim removed 3 bases at V and 0 bases at J, leaving 5 bases unmatched. This CDR3 is 16 amino acids long. The V gene's germline CDR1 is KGHSH and CDR2 LQKENI. CDR3 DNA: TGTGCCAGCTCACCCTCCTGGGACAGCTCTGGAAACACCATATATTTT. Translation: CASSPSWDSSGNTIYF.

This clone was seen a few times. The chain employs TRBV2 and TRBJ2-7, with 12 positions matching TRBD2. CDR1 is SNHLY and CDR2 is FYNNEI in the germline V gene. This CDR3 has 19 amino acids. Germline trimming cut 3 bases from V and 7 bases from J; bases unmatched to any gene: 19. The CDR3, as DNA: TGTGCCAGCAGTGATGTGACAGCTTCTAGCGGGAGGGCCTTCTGGGAGCAGTACTTC. Its translation: CASSDVTASSGRAFWEQYF.

The rearrangement joins TRBV7-2 to TRBJ1-4, with D unresolved. V was pared by 4 bases and J by 0 bases, with 12 bases between. The germline gives CDR1 SGHTA, CDR2 FQGNSA. This CDR3 is built from 16 residues. This chain's CDR3 is CASSSTTPATNEKLFF. CDR3 DNA: TGTGCCAGCAGCTCAACGACTCCAGCAACTAATGAAAAACTGTTTTTT.